The 30 T cell receptor beta chains below come from one sample, sequenced in a study of cytomegalovirus exposure and HLA in healthy donors. Primers for the PCR totalled 60 Vbeta and 13 Jbeta. Assay: immunoSEQ multiplex PCR; the TCRdb copy retains only in-frame clones and omits some. The table lists 140,000 to 150,000 clones, about 10% of them singletons. Specimen: PBMCs. Receptor source: a man aged 50 or older in good health and CMV-seronegative.

The sample holds a few counts of this clone. The J gene is TRBJ2-7, the V gene TRBV7-8; D call uncertain. The germline V and J ends were trimmed by 5 bases and 3 bases, with 5 bases remaining between them. The CDR3 consists of 11 residues. CDR1 SGHVS and CDR2 FQNEAQ come from the germline V gene. The CDR3 nucleotides read TGTGCCAGCAGCCCCCACTACGAGCAGTACTTC. As protein: CASSPHYEQYF.

This chain joins TRBV11-2 and TRBJ2-1; 10 bases align to TRBD2. The germline CDR1 and CDR2 sequences are SGHAT and FQNNGV. V shed 1 base and J 0 bases; nucleotides not matched to a gene: 3. The CDR3 is 17 amino acids. The CDR3 DNA is TGTGCCAGCAGCTTAGGCTCTAGCGGGAGCTCCTACAATGAGCAGTTCTTC. Amino acids: CASSLGSSGSSYNEQFF.

V and J are TRBV9 and TRBJ1-2; D is ambiguous. The CDR3 contains 16 residues. Germline values: CDR1 SGDLS, CDR2 YYNGEE. The V end lost 3 bases, the J end lost 6 bases, and 21 bases lay between the germline ends. CDR3 sequence reads: CASSGLEGWTLDGYTF. The CDR3 DNA reads TGTGCCAGCAGCGGCCTGGAGGGTTGGACCCTAGATGGCTACACCTTC.

In the case of this clone: Additional DNA sequences in this sample encode the identical CDR3. This sequence joins TRBV6-5 and TRBJ2-1, with unresolved D. This CDR3 spans 16 amino acids. Germline assignment: CDR1 MNHEY and CDR2 SVGAGI. With 3 bases removed from V and 1 base from J, the gap between germline ends came to 13 bases. CDR3 DNA: TGTGCCAGCAGTTATGGAGCTCGGTCTTCCTACAATGAGCAGTTCTTC. It yields the protein CASSYGARSSYNEQFF.

The chain is built from TRBV6-5 and TRBJ2-6; weak D call: TRBD2 (5 bases). Per the germline V gene, CDR1 is MNHEY and CDR2 is SVGAGI. This CDR3 region has 15 residues. Trimming cost V 4 bases and J 1 base, with 8 bases left between them. CDR3 in DNA: TGTGCCAGCAGTTCCCAGCGGTCTGGGGCCAACGTCCTGACTTTC. Translation: CASSSQRSGANVLTF.

This clone was detected only a few times. The V gene is TRBV5-1, the J gene TRBJ2-1; TRBD1 matches at 8 bases. CDR1 and CDR2 from the germline V gene are SGHRS and YFSETQ. The CDR3 runs to 13 residues. Losses at the gene ends were 0 bases for V and 10 bases for J; bases not matched to a gene: 3. CDR3 nucleotide sequence: TGCGCCAGCAGCTTGGGACAGGGGAACGAGCAGTTCTTC. Translated, it gives CASSLGQGNEQFF.

The table lists this clone with a few counts. CDR3 loop: CASSPRGLAGGGDTQYF. CDR3 DNA sequence: TGTGCCAGTAGTCCGCGGGGACTAGCGGGAGGAGGGGATACGCAGTATTTT. The V and J genes are TRBV19 and TRBJ2-3, with TRBD2 matching over 15 bases. CDR3 length: 17 amino acids. Germline assignment: CDR1 LNHDA and CDR2 SQIVND (reference sequence). After removal of 5 bases from V and 6 bases from J, the junction contained 9 bases not matched to a gene.

The rearrangement joins TRBV30 to TRBJ1-4, with D uncertain. The CDR3 is made up of 16 amino acids. CDR1 GTSNPN and CDR2 SVGIG come from the germline V gene (reference sequence). Deletions cut 0 bases from V and 7 bases from J, with 18 bases between. The CDR3 DNA is TGTGCCTGGAGTGTACCCCCGACACGCGGGTTTGAAAAACTGTTTTTT. Translation: CAWSVPPTRGFEKLFF.

This clone was observed a handful of times. The gene calls are TRBV2 and TRBJ2-1, with 7 bases that match TRBD1. Germline CDR1 SNHLY, CDR2 FYNNEI. The CDR3 is made up of 15 amino acids. V lost 4 bases and J lost 3; bases outside the gene matches: 6. For the CDR3, the DNA is TGTGCCAGCAGTGGGCCCGGGACAGTCTACAATGAGCAGTTCTTC. Translating it yields CASSGPGTVYNEQFF.

For this clone: Distinct nucleotide sequences in the sample also encode this CDR3. The chain is built from TRBV19 and TRBJ1-5, with 7 bases lining up with TRBD1. V gave up 4 bases and J gave up 4 bases; unmatched junction bases: 10. Germline V gives CDR1 LNHDA, CDR2 SQIVND (reference sequence). The CDR3 has 16 residues. As DNA, the CDR3 is TGTGCCAGTAGTACCAACAGGGGTACTGGTAATCAGCCCCAGCATTTT. Protein: CASSTNRGTGNQPQHF.

The chain recombines TRBV30 with TRBJ2-6; 13 bases line up with TRBD2. Per the germline V gene, CDR1 is GTSNPN and CDR2 is SVGIG (reference sequence). The CDR3 contains 16 residues. The V segment lost 3 bases and the J segment 2 bases; nucleotides outside the gene matches: 1. The CDR3 loop is CAWRGLAGPGANVLTF. The CDR3 nucleotides are TGTGCCTGGAGGGGACTAGCGGGACCTGGGGCCAACGTCCTGACTTTC.

This clone was seen only a few times. The chain recombines TRBV19 with TRBJ2-1; TRBD2 aligns across 11 bases. V dropped 3 bases and J dropped 5; count of bases not matched to a gene: 9. Per germline, CDR1 LNHDA and CDR2 SQIVND (reference sequence). The CDR3 has 17 amino acids. CDR3 sequence: CASSIKFSGGDNNEQFF. In nucleotides, the CDR3 is TGTGCCAGTAGTATTAAGTTTAGCGGGGGGGACAACAATGAGCAGTTCTTC.

V gene TRBV6-1 combines with J gene TRBJ1-1; D not resolved. With 7 bases removed from V and 1 base from J, the gap between germline ends came to 10 bases. From germline, CDR1 is MNHNS and CDR2 SASEGT. CDR3 size: 13 residues. The CDR3 region is CASTYRENTEAFF. The CDR3 nucleotides read TGTGCCAGCACATACCGGGAGAACACTGAAGCTTTCTTT.

This clone has only a few counts. The J gene is TRBJ1-2, the V gene TRBV29-1, with unresolved D. CDR1 and CDR2 (germline): SQVTM, ANQGSEA. The CDR3 covers 10 residues. Trimming removed 7 bases from V and 8 bases from J, with 11 bases in between. The CDR3 is CSAWTGGYTF. In DNA, the CDR3 is TGCAGCGCCTGGACGGGGGGCTACACCTTC.

The chain employs TRBV7-2 and TRBJ2-7; a possible D gene is TRBD2 (5 bases). This CDR3 comprises 15 residues. The V end lost 1 base, the J end lost 1 base, and 11 bases lay between the germline ends. Germline V gives CDR1 SGHTA, CDR2 FQGNSA. The CDR3 DNA reads as TGTGCCAGCAGCTTAGGGCCTAGCCAATCCTACGAGCAGTACTTC. Protein sequence: CASSLGPSQSYEQYF.

This chain joins TRBV5-1 and TRBJ2-5, with 13 bases that match TRBD2. V was pared by 3 bases and J by 5 bases, with 10 bases of the junction left unmatched. This CDR3 has 17 amino acids. From germline, CDR1 is SGHRS and CDR2 YFSETQ. The CDR3 DNA sequence: TGCGCCAGCAGCTCTCCGGGACTAGCGGGAAGGGGCGAGACCCAGTACTTC. Its protein product is CASSSPGLAGRGETQYF.

This clone appeared a few times. The chain couples TRBV5-1 to TRBJ2-5; D may be TRBD2 (5 bases). Trimming pared 5 bases from V and 1 base from J, leaving 12 bases between. CDR1 and CDR2 from the germline V gene are SGHRS and YFSETQ. The CDR3 consists of 14 residues. CDR3 in amino acids: CASRPWAGQETQYF. In DNA, the CDR3 is TGCGCCAGCAGACCCTGGGCGGGCCAAGAGACCCAGTACTTC.

The chain links TRBV28 to TRBJ2-7; D gene uncertain. The V gene lost 5 bases and the J gene lost 5 bases, with 13 bases spanning the gap. The CDR3 runs to 13 residues. The V gene's germline CDR1 is MDHEN and CDR2 SYDVKM. CDR3 DNA sequence: TGTGCCAGCAGTGAGGTACTCTATGACGAGCAGTACTTC. Protein: CASSEVLYDEQYF.

There are a few counts of this clone. V and J are TRBV19 and TRBJ2-2; TRBD1 agrees at 7 bases. The V gene end was trimmed by 4 bases and the J gene end by 6 bases; junction bases not matched to a gene: 8. From germline, CDR1 is LNHDA and CDR2 SQIVND (reference sequence). CDR3 size: 15 residues. Here the CDR3 reads CASSTTGKLSGELFF. The CDR3 DNA follows: TGTGCCAGTAGTACGACAGGGAAGTTGTCCGGGGAGCTGTTTTTT.

This chain joins TRBV6-1 and TRBJ1-4; tentatively, D is TRBD1 (6 bases). Germline V gene lookup returns CDR1 MNHNS and CDR2 SASEGT. This CDR3 region has 14 residues. The V end lost 10 bases, the J end lost 5 bases, and 17 bases lay between the germline ends. The CDR3 spells CATKWGGANEKLFF. The CDR3 region has the DNA TGTGCCACTAAATGGGGGGGGGCGAATGAAAAACTGTTTTTT.

The chain couples TRBV7-3 to TRBJ1-1; 8 bases are a match to TRBD1. The V segment lost 0 bases and the J segment 3 bases; nucleotides outside the gene matches: 3. The germline V gene encodes CDR1 SGHTA and CDR2 FQGTGA. The CDR3 is made up of 15 amino acids. The chain's CDR3 is CASSLTKDRDTEAFF. DNA for the CDR3: TGTGCCAGCAGCTTAACGAAGGACAGGGACACTGAAGCTTTCTTT.

The chain combines TRBV2 with TRBJ2-1; possible D gene TRBD1, 6 bases. Germline CDR1 is SNHLY and CDR2 is FYNNEI. The CDR3 runs to 15 residues. The V and J ends lost 5 bases and 2 bases respectively, with 13 bases between them. The CDR3 DNA follows: TGTGCCAGCAGTCCAGGGGCGGCGGCCTACAATGAGCAGTTCTTC. It encodes CASSPGAAAYNEQFF.

The table lists this clone with a few counts. The chain recombines TRBV15 with TRBJ2-7, with 7 bases matching TRBD1. CDR3 length: 14 amino acids. The ends lost 0 bases at V and 2 bases at J; junction bases unmatched: 1. Germline CDR1 and CDR2: LNHNV and YYDKDF (reference sequence). The CDR3 region has the DNA TGTGCCACCAGCAGAGACAGGGGGACCTACGAGCAGTACTTC. It codes for CATSRDRGTYEQYF.

This rearrangement joins TRBV7-9 to TRBJ1-5; TRBD1 agrees at 7 bases. The J segment lost 4 bases and the V segment lost 5 bases, leaving 5 bases of the junction unmatched. Per germline, CDR1 SEHNR and CDR2 FQNEAQ (reference sequence). The CDR3 sequence is 14 residues long. CDR3 in DNA: TGTGCCAGCAGCGCACAGGGGATGAATCAGCCCCAGCATTTT. Its protein product is CASSAQGMNQPQHF.

This clone was picked up a small number of times. V and J are TRBV19 and TRBJ1-2, with D possibly being TRBD1 (6 bases). Per germline, CDR1 LNHDA and CDR2 SQIVND (reference sequence). This CDR3 contains 13 residues. Trimming removed 4 bases at V and 7 bases at J, with 13 bases between. In DNA, the CDR3 is TGTGCCAGTAGTACGACAGGAGCCGGTGGCTACACCTTC. It yields the protein CASSTTGAGGYTF.

The chain uses TRBV2 and TRBJ2-5; D gene unclear. Germline-derived CDR1 and CDR2 are SNHLY and FYNNEI. Trimming stripped 4 bases from V and 2 bases from J, with 5 bases between. This CDR3 region has 12 residues. CDR3: CASSALQETQYF. DNA for the CDR3: TGTGCCAGCAGTGCCCTACAAGAGACCCAGTACTTC.

This clone was detected only a few times. The V gene is TRBV7-2, the J gene TRBJ1-5, with D possibly TRBD1 on 6 matching bases. V lost 5 bases to trimming and J lost 0 bases, with 11 bases between them. This CDR3 spans 15 amino acids. CDR1 and CDR2 (germline): SGHTA, FQGNSA. CDR3 coding DNA: TGTGCCAGCAGCACTCAACAGGGTAGCAATCAGCCCCAGCATTTT. Residues: CASSTQQGSNQPQHF. The full variable domain, with the rest looked up from reference TRBV7-2 and TRBJ1-5, is GAGVSQSPSNKVTEKGKDVELRCDPISGHTALYWYRQSLGQGLEFLIYFQGNSAPDKSGLPSDRFSAERTGGSVSTLTIQRTQQEDSAVYLCASSTQQGSNQPQHFGDGTRLSIL.

The rearrangement links TRBV19 to TRBJ1-1, with D unclear. The CDR3 runs 13 residues. CDR1 LNHDA and CDR2 SQIVND come from the germline V gene (reference sequence). V lost 5 bases to trimming and J lost 0 bases, with 7 bases between them. In DNA, the CDR3 is TGTGCCAGTAGTTCACAGATGAACACTGAAGCTTTCTTT. Translating gives CASSSQMNTEAFF.

The chain couples TRBV30 to TRBJ2-2, with D uncertain. CDR3 length: 13 amino acids. Germline V CDR1 and CDR2: GTSNPN, SVGIG (reference sequence). V lost 1 base and J lost 7, with 10 bases in between. CDR3 protein: CAWSGRPNGELFF. DNA of the CDR3: TGTGCCTGGAGTGGCAGGCCGAACGGGGAGCTGTTTTTT.

A few counts support this clone. The CDR3 DNA reads as TGTGCCAGCAGCTTTGGGGAGGGCCTTAGCACAGATACGCAGTATTTT. Protein product: CASSFGEGLSTDTQYF. The V gene is TRBV11-2, the J gene TRBJ2-3; 7 bases are shared with TRBD2. V shed 3 bases, J shed 0 bases, and the junction held 6 bases outside the gene matches. This CDR3 contains 16 residues. CDR1 and CDR2 (germline): SGHAT, FQNNGV.